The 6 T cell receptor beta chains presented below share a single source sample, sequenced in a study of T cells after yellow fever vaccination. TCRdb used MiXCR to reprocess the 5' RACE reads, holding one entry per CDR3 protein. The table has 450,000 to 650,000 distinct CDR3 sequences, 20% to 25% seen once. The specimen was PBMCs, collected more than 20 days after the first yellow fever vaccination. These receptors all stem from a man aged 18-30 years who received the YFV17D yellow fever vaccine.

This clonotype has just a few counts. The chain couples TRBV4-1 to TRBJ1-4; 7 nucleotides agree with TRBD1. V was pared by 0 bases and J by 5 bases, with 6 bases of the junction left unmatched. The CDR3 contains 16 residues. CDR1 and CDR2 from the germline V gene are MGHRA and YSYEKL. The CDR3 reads CASSQESHRGNEKLFF. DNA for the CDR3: TGCGCCAGCAGCCAAGAGTCCCACAGGGGCAATGAAAAACTGTTTTTT.

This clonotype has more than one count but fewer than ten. The CDR3 DNA reads TGTGCCAGCCACCGTAACACTGAAGCTTTCTTT. Protein product: CASHRNTEAFF. The chain combines TRBV2 with TRBJ1-1; D unclear. Germline loops: CDR1 SNHLY, CDR2 FYNNEI. Deletions cut 8 bases from V and 2 bases from J, with 6 bases between. The CDR3 has 11 residues.

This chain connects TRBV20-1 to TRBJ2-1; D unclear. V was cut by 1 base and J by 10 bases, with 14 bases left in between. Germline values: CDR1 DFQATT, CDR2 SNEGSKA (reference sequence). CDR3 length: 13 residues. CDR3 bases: TGCAGTGCTAGAGCGTATACGTCCGGGGAGCAGTTCTTC. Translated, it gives CSARAYTSGEQFF.

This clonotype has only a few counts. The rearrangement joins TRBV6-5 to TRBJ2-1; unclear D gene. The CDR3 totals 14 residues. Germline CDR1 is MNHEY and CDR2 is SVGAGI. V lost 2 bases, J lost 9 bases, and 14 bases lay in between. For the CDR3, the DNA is TGTGCCAGCAGTTACCGCCTAGGTGACGGTGAGCAGTTCTTC. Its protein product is CASSYRLGDGEQFF.

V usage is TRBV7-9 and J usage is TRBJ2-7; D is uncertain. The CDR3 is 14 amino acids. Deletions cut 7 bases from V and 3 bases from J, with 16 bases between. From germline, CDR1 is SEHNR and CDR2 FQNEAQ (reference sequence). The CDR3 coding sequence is TGTGCCAGCATCCCTGCCGGGCAGATCTACGAGCAGTACTTC. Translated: CASIPAGQIYEQYF.

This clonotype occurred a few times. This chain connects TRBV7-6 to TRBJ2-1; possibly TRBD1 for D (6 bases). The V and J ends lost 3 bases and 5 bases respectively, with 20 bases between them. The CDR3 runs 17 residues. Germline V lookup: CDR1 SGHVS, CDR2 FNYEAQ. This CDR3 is CASSLRSRATGNNEQFF. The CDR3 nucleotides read TGTGCCAGCAGCTTGCGATCGCGAGCTACAGGGAACAATGAGCAGTTCTTC.